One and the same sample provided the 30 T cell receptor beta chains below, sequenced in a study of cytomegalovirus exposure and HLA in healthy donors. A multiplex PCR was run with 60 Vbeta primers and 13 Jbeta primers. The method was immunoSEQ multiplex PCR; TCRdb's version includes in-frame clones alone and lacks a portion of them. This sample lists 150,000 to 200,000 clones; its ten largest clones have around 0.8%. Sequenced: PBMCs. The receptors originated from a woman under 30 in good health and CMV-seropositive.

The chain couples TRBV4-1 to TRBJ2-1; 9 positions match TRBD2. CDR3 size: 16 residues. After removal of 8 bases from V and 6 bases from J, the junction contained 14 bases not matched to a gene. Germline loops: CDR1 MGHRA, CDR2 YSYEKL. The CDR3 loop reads CASSPGGVAGVNEQFF. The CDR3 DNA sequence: TGCGCCAGCTCCCCAGGCGGGGTAGCGGGAGTCAATGAGCAGTTCTTC.

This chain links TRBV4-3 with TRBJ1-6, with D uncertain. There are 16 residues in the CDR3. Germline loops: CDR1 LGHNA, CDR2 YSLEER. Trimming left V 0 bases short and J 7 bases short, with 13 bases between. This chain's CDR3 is CASSQEVGRPNSPLHF. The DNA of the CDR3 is TGCGCCAGCAGCCAAGAAGTTGGCAGGCCGAATTCACCCCTCCACTTT.

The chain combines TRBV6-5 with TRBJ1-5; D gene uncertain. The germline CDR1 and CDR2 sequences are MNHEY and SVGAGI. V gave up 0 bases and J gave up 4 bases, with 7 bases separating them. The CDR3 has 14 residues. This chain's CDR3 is CASSYSGRNQPQHF. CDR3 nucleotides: TGTGCCAGCAGTTACTCGGGCCGTAATCAGCCCCAGCATTTT.

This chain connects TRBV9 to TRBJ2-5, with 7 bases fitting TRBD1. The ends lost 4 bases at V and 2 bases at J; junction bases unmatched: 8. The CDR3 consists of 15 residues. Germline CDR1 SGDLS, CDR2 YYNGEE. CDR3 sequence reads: CASSSHTGEQETQYF. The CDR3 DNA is TGTGCCAGCAGCTCTCACACAGGGGAACAAGAGACCCAGTACTTC.

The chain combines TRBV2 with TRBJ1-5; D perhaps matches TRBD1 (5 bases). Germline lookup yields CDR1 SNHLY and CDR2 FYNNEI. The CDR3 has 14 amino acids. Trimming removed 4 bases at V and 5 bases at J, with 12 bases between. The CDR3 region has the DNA TGTGCCAGCAGTGGGAGTTTAGGGGATCAGCCCCAGCATTTT. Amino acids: CASSGSLGDQPQHF.

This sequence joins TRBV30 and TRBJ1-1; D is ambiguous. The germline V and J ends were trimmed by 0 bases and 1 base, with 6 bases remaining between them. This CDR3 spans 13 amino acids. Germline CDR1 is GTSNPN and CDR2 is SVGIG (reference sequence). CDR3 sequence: CAWSVIGNTEAFF. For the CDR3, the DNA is TGTGCCTGGAGTGTAATCGGGAACACTGAAGCTTTCTTT. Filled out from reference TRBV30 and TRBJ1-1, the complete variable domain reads SQTIHQWPATLVQPVGSPLSLECTVEGTSNPNLYWYRQAAGRGLQLLFYSVGIGQISSEVPQNLSASRPQDRQFILSSKKLLLSDSGFYLCAWSVIGNTEAFFGQGTRLTVV.

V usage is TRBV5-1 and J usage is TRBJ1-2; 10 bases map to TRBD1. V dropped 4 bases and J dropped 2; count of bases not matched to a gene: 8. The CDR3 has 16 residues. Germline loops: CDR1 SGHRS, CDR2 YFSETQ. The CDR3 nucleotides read TGCGCCAGCAGCCGGGGGGGGACAGGGGAGAACTATGGCTACACCTTC. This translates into CASSRGGTGENYGYTF.

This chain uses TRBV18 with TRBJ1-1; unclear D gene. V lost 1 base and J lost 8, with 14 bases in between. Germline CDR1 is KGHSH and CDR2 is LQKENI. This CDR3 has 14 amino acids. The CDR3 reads CASSPQSGRLEAFF. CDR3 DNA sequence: TGTGCCAGCTCACCACAATCTGGGAGACTCGAAGCTTTCTTT. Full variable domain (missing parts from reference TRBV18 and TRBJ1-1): NAGVMQNPRHLVRRRGQEARLRCSPMKGHSHVYWYRQLPEEGLKFMVYLQKENIIDESGMPKERFSAEFPKEGPSILRIQQVVRGDSAAYFCASSPQSGRLEAFFGQGTRLTVV.

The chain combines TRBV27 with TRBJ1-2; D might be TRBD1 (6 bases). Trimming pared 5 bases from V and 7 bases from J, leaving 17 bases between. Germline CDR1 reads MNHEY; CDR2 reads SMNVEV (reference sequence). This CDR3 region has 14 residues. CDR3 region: CASSPLGGRSGYTF. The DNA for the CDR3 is TGTGCCAGCAGTCCCCTGGGGGGGCGTAGTGGCTACACCTTC.

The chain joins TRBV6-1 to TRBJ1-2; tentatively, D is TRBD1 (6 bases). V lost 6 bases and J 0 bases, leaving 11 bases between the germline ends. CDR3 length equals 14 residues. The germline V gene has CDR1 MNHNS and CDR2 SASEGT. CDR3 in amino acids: CASSRDTTNYGYTF. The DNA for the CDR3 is TGTGCCAGCAGCCGGGACACTACTAACTATGGCTACACCTTC.

In DNA form, the CDR3 reads TGTGCCTGGAGTGTAGGGCAGGGGACTGAAGCTTTCTTT. Residues: CAWSVGQGTEAFF. This chain joins TRBV30 and TRBJ1-1, with a tentative D call TRBD1 (6 bases). The CDR3 contains 13 residues. Germline CDR1 reads GTSNPN; CDR2 reads SVGIG (reference sequence). V was trimmed by 0 bases and J by 5 bases, leaving 10 bases between them.

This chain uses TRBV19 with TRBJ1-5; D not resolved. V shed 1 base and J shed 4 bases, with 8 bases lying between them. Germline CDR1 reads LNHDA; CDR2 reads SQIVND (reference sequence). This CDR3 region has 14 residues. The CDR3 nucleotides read TGTGCCAGTAGTATAGTATTTCAGAATCAGCCCCAGCATTTT. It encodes CASSIVFQNQPQHF.

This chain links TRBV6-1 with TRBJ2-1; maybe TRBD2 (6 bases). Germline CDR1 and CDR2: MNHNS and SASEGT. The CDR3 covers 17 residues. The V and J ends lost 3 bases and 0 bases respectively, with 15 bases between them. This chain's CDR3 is CASSEALADSSYNEQFF. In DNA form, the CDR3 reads TGTGCCAGCAGTGAGGCACTAGCAGACAGCTCCTACAATGAGCAGTTCTTC.

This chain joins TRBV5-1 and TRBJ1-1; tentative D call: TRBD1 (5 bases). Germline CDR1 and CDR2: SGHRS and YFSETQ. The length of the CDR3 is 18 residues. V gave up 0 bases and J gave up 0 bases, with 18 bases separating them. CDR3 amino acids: CASSLEGGRGEMNTEAFF. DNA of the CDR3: TGCGCCAGCAGCTTGGAAGGCGGTCGGGGGGAGATGAACACTGAAGCTTTCTTT.

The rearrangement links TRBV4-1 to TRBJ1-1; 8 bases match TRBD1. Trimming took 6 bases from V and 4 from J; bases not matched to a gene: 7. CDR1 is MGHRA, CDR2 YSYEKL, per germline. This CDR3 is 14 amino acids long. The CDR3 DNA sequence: TGCGCCAGCAGGCACCAGGGGGCAGGCACTGAAGCTTTCTTT. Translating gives CASRHQGAGTEAFF.

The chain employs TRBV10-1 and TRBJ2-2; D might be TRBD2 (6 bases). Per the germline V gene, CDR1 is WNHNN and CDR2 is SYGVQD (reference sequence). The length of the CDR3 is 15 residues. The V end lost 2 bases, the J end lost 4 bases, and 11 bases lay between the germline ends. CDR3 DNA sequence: TGCGCCAGCAGTGAGCCGGGAGACGGCACCGGGGAGCTGTTTTTT. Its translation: CASSEPGDGTGELFF.

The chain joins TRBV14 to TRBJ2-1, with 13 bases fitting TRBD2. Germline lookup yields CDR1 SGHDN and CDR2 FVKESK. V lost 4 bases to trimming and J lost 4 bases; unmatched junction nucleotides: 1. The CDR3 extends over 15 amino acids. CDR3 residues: CASSRTSGSYNEQFF. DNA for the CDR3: TGTGCCAGCAGCCGGACTAGCGGGAGTTACAATGAGCAGTTCTTC.

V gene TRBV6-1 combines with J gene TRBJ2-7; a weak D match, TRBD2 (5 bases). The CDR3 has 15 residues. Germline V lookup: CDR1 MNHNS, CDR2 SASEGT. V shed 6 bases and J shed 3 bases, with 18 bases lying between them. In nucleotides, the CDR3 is TGTGCCAGCAGCCCTGACGCTGAGGGAGTCTACGAGCAGTACTTC. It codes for CASSPDAEGVYEQYF.

As DNA, the CDR3 is TGTGCCAGCAGTTACTCGGTAACAGATCACTATGGCTACACCTTC. Its protein is CASSYSVTDHYGYTF. The V call is TRBV6-5, the J call TRBJ1-2; D gene ambiguous. Trimming stripped 0 bases from V and 3 bases from J, with 11 bases between. Germline CDR1 is MNHEY and CDR2 is SVGAGI. This CDR3 is built from 15 residues.

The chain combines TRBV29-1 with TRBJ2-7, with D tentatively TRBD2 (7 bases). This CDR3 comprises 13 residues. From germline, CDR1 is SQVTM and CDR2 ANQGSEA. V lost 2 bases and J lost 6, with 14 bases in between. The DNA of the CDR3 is TGCAGCGTTGAAAAAGGGGGGGAAGGCGAGCAGTACTTC. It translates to CSVEKGGEGEQYF.

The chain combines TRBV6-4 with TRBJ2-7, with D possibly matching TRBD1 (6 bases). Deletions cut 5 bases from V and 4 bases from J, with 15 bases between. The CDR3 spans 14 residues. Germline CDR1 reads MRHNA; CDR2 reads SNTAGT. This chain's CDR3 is CASSSEQGRYEQYF. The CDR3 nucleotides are TGTGCCAGCAGTTCCGAACAGGGAAGATACGAGCAGTACTTC.

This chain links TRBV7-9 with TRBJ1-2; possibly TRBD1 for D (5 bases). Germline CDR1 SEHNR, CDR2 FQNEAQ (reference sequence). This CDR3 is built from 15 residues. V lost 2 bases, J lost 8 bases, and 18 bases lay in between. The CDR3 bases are TGTGCCAGCAGCTTAAGGCTAGGGACGGCGGGGGGCTACACCTTC. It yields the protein CASSLRLGTAGGYTF.

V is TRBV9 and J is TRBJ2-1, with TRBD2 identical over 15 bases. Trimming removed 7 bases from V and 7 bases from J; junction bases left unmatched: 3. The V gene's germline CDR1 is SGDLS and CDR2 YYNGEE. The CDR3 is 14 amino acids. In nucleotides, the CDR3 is TGTGCCAGCGGCGGGACTAGCGGGAGGAATGAGCAGTTCTTC. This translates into CASGGTSGRNEQFF.

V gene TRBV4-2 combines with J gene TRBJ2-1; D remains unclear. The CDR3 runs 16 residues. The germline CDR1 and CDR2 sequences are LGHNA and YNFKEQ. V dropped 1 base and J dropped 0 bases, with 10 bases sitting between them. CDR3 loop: CASSQGVASSYNEQFF. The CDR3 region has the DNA TGTGCCAGCAGCCAAGGAGTTGCAAGCTCCTACAATGAGCAGTTCTTC.

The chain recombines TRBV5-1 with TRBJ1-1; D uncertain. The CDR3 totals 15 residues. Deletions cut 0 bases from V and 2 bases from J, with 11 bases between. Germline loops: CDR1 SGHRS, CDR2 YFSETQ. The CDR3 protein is CASSLEATDNTEAFF. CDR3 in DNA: TGCGCCAGCAGCTTGGAAGCTACAGATAACACTGAAGCTTTCTTT.

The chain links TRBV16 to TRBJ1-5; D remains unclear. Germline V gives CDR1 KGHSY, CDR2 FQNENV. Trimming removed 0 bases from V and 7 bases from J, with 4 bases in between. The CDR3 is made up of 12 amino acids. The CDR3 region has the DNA TGTGCCAGCAGCCAATCTCAACAGCCCCAGCATTTT. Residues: CASSQSQQPQHF.

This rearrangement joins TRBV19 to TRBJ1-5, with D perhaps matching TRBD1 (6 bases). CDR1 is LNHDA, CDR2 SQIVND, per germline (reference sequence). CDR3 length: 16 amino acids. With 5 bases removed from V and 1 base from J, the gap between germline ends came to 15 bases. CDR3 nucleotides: TGTGCCAGTAGTCCCAGACAGGAGATAAGCAATCAGCCCCAGCATTTT. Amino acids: CASSPRQEISNQPQHF.

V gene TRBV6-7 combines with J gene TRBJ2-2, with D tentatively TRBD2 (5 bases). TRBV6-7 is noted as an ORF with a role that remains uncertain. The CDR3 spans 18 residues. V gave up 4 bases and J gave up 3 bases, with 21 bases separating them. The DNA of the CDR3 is TGTGCCAGCAGTTCCCCCCAACCCGGACTCCGGTACACCGGGGAGCTGTTTTTT. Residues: CASSSPQPGLRYTGELFF.

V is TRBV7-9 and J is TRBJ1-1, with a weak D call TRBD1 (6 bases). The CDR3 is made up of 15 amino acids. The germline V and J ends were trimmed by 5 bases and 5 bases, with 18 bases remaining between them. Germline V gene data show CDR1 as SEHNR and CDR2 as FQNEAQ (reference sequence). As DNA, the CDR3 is TGTGCCAGCAGCGGCGGGACGGGGGGCTGGACTGAAGCTTTCTTT. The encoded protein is CASSGGTGGWTEAFF.

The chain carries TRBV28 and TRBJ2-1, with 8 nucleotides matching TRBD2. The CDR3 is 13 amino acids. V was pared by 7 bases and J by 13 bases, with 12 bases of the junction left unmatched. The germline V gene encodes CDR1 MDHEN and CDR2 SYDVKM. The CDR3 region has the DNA TGTGCCAGCATCCTACCGGGGGGGGGCCCCCAGTTCTTC. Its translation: CASILPGGGPQFF. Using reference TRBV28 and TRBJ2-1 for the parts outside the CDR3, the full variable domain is DVKVTQSSRYLVKRTGEKVFLECVQDMDHENMFWYRQDPGLGLRLIYFSYDVKMKEKGDIPEGYSVSREKKERFSLILESASTNQTSMYLCASILPGGGPQFFGPGTRLTVL.